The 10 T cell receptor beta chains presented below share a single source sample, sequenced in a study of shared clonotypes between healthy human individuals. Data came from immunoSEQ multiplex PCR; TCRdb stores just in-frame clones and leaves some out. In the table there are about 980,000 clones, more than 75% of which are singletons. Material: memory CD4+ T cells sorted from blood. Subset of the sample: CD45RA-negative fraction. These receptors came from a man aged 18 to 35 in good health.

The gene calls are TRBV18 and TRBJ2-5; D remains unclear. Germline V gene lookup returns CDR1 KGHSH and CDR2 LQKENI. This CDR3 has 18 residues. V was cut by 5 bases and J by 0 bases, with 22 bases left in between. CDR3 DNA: TGTGCCAGCTCAAACCTGCGTGGCCAGCGCTCGAACCAAGAGACCCAGTACTTC. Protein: CASSNLRGQRSNQETQYF.

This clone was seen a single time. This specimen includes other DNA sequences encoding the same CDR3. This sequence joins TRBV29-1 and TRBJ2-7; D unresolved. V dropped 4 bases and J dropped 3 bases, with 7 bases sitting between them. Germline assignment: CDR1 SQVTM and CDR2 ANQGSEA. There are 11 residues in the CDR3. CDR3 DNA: TGCAGCGTTGTTGGCAGCTACGAGCAGTACTTC. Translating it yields CSVVGSYEQYF.

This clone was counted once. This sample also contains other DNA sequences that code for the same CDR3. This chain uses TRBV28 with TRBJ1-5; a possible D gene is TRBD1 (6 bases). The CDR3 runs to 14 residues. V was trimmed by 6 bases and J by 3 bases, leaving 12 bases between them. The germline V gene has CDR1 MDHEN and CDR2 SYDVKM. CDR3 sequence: CASSLGGVNQPQHF. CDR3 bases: TGTGCCAGCAGCCTAGGGGGGGTCAATCAGCCCCAGCATTTT.

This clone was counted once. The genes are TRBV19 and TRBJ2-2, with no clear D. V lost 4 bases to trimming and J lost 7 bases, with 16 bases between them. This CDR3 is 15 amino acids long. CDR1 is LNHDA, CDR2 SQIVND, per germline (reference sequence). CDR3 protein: CASSKTVSRSGELFF. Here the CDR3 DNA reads TGTGCCAGTAGTAAGACGGTATCACGTAGCGGGGAGCTGTTTTTT.

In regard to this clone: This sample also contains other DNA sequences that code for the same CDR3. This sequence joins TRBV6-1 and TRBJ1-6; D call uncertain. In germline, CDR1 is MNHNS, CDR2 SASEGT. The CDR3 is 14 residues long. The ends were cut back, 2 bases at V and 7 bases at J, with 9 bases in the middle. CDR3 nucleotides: TGTGCCAGCAGTGAACTGGGTCAGAATTCACCCCTCCACTTT. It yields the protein CASSELGQNSPLHF.

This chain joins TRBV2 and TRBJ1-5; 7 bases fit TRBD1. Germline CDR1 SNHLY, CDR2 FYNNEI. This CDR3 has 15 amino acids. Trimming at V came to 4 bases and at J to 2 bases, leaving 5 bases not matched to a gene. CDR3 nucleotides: TGTGCCAGCAGTGTGGACAGGTTTGGCAATCAGCCCCAGCATTTT. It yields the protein CASSVDRFGNQPQHF.

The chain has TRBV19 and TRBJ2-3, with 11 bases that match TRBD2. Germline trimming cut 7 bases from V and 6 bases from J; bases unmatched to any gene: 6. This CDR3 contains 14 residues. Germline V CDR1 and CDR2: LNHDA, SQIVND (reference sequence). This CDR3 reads CASNLAGGGDTQYF. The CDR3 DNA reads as TGTGCCAGTAATCTAGCGGGAGGAGGTGATACGCAGTATTTT.

Here the CDR3 reads CASSPAGATDTQYF. The CDR3 nucleotides read TGTGCCAGCTCACCAGCGGGAGCCACAGATACGCAGTATTTT. V gene TRBV18 combines with J gene TRBJ2-3, with TRBD2 identical over 7 bases. Germline CDR1 is KGHSH and CDR2 is LQKENI. V shed 2 bases, J shed 2 bases, and the junction held 1 base outside the gene matches. This CDR3 contains 14 residues.

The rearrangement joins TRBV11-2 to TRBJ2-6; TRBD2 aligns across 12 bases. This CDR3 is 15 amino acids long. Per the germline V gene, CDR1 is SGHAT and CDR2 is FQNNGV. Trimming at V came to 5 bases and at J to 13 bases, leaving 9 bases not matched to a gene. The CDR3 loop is CASSPRLAGVQVLTF. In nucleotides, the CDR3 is TGTGCCAGCAGCCCAAGACTAGCGGGAGTTCAGGTCCTGACTTTC.

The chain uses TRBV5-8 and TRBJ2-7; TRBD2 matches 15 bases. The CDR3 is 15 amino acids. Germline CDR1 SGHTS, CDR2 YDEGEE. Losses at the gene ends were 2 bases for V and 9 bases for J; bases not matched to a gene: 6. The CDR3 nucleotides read TGTGCCAGCAGCTTCGCCGGGACTAGCGGGAGGCGGCAGTACTTC. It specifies CASSFAGTSGRRQYF.